This record concerns one T cell receptor (beta chain) sequence. These data originate in a study of early T cells in non-severe SARS-CoV-2 infection. The CDR3 has 14 residues. The V and J ends lost 7 bases and 6 bases respectively, with 17 bases between them. From germline, CDR1 is SGHVS and CDR2 FNYEAQ. Individual cDNA molecules carried attached unique molecular identifiers. MiXCR was run by TCRdb on the 5' RACE reads, yielding one entry per CDR3 protein. The repertoire has 25,000 to 35,000 distinct CDR3 sequences, approximately 5% of them found once; the top ten carry over 10%. The chain uses TRBV7-6 and TRBJ2-3, with D maybe TRBD1 (5 bases). The sequence derives from an adult who was a healthcare worker with PCR-confirmed SARS-CoV-2 infection or an uninfected control (not recorded which). Sequencing was performed on whole blood. The DNA for the CDR3 is TGTGCCAGCACCCCATCACCCTCAGGGGATACGCAGTATTTT. As protein: CASTPSPSGDTQYF. The entire variable domain, with the rest obtained from reference TRBV7-6 and TRBJ2-3, is as follows: GAGVSQSPRYKVTKRGQDVALRCDPISGHVSLYWYRQALGQGPEFLTYFNYEAQQDKSGLPNDRFSAERPEGSISTLTIQRTEQRDSAMYRCASTPSPSGDTQYFGPGTRLTVL.